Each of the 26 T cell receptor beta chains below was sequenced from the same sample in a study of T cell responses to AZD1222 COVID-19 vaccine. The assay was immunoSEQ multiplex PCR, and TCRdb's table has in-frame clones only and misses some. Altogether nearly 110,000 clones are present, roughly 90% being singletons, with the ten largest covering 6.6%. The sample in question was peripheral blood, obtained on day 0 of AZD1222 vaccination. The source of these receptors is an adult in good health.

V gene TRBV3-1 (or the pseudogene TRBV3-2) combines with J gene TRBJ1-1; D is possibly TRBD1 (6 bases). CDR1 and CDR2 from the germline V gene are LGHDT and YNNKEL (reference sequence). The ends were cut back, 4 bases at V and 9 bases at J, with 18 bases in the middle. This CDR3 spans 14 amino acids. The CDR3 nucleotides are TGTGCCAGCAGCCCGGACAGCTTCTTCGCAAAAGCTTTCTTT. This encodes CASSPDSFFAKAFF.

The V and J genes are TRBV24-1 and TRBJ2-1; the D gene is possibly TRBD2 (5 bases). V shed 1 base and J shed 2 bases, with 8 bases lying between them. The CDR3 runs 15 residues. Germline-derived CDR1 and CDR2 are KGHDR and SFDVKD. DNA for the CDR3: TGTGCCACCAGTGATTTAGGAGCGGCCTACAATGAGCAGTTCTTC. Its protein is CATSDLGAAYNEQFF.

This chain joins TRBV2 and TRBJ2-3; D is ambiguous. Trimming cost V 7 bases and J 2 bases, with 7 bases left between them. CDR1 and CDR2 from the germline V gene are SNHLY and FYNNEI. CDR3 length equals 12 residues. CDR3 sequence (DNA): TGTGCCAGCACCAGCGTCACAGATACGCAGTATTTT. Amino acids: CASTSVTDTQYF.

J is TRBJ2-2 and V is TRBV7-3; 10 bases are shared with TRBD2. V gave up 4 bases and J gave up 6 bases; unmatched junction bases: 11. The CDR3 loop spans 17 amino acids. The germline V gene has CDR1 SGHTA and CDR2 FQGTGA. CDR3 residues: CASSSDILAGRSGELFF. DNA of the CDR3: TGTGCCAGCAGCTCCGATATACTAGCGGGACGCTCCGGGGAGCTGTTTTTT.

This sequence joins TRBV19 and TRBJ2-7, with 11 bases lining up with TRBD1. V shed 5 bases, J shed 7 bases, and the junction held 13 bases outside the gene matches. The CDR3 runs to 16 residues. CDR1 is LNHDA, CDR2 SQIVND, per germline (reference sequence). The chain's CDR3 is CASSPWTGGAMGEQYF. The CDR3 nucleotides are TGTGCCAGTAGTCCCTGGACAGGGGGCGCAATGGGGGAGCAGTACTTC.

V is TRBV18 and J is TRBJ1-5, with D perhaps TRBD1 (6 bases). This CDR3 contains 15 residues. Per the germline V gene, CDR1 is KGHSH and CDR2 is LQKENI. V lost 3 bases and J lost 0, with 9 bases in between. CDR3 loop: CASSPRQDSNQPQHF. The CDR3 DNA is TGTGCCAGCTCACCCAGACAGGATAGCAATCAGCCCCAGCATTTT.

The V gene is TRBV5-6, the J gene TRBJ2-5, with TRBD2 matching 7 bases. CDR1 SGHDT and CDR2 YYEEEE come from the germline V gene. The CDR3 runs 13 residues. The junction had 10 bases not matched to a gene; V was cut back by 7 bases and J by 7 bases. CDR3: CASWEAGVGTQYF. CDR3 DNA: TGTGCCAGCTGGGAGGCGGGAGTGGGGACCCAGTACTTC.

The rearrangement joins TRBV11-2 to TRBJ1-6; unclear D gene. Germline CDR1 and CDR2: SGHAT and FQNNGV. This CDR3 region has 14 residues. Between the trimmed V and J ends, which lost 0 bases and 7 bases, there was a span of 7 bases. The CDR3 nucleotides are TGTGCCAGCAGCTTAGAGGTACAAAATTCACCCCTCCACTTT. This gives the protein CASSLEVQNSPLHF.

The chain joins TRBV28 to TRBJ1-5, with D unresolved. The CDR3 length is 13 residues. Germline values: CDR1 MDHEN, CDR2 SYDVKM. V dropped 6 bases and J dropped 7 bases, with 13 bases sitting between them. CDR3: CASSVYTRQPQHF. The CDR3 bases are TGTGCCAGCAGCGTATACACGAGGCAGCCCCAGCATTTT.

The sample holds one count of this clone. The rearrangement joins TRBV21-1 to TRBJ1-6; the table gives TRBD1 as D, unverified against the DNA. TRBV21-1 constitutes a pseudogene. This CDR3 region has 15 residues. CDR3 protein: CASSSRDRYDSPLHF. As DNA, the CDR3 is TGTGCCAGCAGCAGCCGGGACAGATATGATTCACCCCTCCACTTT.

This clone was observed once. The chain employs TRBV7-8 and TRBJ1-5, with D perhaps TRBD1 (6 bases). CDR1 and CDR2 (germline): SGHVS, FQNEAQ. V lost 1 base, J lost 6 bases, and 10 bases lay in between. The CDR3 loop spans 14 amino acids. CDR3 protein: CASSLGGAGQPQHF. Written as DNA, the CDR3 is TGTGCCAGCAGCTTAGGGGGGGCAGGTCAGCCCCAGCATTTT.

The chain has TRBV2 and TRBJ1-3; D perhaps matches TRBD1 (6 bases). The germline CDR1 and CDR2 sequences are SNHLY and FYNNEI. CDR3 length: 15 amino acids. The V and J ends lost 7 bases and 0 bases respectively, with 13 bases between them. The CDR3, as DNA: TGTGCCAGCACCAGACAGGTCGTCTCTGGAAACACCATATATTTT. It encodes CASTRQVVSGNTIYF.

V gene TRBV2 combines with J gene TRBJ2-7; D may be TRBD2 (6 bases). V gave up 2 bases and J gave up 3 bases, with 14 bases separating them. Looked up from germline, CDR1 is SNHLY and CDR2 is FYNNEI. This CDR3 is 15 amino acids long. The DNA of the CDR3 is TGTGCCAGCAGTGAATCGGGGGTAGGGCTCTACGAGCAGTACTTC. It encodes CASSESGVGLYEQYF.

This CDR3 is CASSRDRVGEKLFF. CDR3 nucleotide sequence: TGTGCCAGCAGTCGGGACAGGGTCGGAGAAAAACTGTTTTTT. The chain combines TRBV6-5 with TRBJ1-4, with 9 bases identical to TRBD1. This CDR3 has 14 amino acids. CDR1 is MNHEY and CDR2 is SVGAGI in the germline V gene. V lost 5 bases to trimming and J lost 8 bases; unmatched junction nucleotides: 6.

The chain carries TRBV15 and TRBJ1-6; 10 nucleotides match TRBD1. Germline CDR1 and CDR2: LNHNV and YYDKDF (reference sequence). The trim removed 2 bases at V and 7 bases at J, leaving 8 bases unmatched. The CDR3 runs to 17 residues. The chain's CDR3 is CATSRSVGTGVNSPLHF. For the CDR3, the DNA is TGTGCCACCAGCAGATCCGTGGGGACAGGGGTCAATTCACCCCTCCACTTT.

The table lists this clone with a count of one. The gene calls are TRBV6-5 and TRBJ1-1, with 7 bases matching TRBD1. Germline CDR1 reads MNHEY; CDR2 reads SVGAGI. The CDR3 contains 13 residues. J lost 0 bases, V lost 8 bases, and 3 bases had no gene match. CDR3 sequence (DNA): TGTGCCAGCGAGGGACAGCTGAACACTGAAGCTTTCTTT. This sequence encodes CASEGQLNTEAFF.

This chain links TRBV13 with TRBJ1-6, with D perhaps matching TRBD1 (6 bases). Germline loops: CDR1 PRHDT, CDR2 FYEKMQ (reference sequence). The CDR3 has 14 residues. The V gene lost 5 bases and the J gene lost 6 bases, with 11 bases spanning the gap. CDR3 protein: CASSVGQFNSPLHF. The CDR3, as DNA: TGTGCCAGCAGCGTCGGACAGTTTAATTCACCCCTCCACTTT.

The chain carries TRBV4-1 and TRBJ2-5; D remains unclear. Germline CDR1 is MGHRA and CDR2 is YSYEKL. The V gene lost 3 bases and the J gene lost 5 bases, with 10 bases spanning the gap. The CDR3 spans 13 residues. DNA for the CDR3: TGCGCCAGCAGCCAGGTACTAAAGGAGACCCAGTACTTC. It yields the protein CASSQVLKETQYF.

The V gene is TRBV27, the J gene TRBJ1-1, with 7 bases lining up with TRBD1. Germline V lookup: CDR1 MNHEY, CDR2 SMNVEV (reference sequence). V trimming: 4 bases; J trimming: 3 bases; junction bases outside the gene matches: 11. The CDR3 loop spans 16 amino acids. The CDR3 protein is CASSSFGTAKDTEAFF. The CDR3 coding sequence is TGTGCCAGCAGTTCCTTCGGGACAGCTAAGGACACTGAAGCTTTCTTT.

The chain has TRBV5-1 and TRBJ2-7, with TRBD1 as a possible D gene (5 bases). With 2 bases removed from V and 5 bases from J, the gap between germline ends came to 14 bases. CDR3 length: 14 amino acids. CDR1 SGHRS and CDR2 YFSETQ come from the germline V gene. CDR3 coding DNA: TGCGCCAGCAGCTTCAGGGTGGAAGGCCACGAGCAGTACTTC. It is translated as CASSFRVEGHEQYF.

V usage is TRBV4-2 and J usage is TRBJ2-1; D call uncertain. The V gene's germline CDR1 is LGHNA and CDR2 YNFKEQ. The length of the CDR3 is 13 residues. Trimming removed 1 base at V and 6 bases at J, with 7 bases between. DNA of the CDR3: TGTGCCAGCAGCCAAGGCGGTAGCAATGAGCAGTTCTTC. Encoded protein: CASSQGGSNEQFF.

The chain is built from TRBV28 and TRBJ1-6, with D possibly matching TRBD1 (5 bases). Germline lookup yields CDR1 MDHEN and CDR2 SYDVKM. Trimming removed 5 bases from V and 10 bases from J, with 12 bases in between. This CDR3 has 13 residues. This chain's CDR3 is CASSPDSLSPLHF. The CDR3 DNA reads TGTGCCAGCAGTCCCGACAGTTTATCACCCCTCCACTTT.

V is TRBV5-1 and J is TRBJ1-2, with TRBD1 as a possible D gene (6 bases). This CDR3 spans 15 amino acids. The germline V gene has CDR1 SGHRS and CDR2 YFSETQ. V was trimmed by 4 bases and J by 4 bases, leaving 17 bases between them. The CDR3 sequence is CASSVAGADVYGYTF. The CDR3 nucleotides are TGCGCCAGCAGCGTGGCAGGGGCCGATGTCTATGGCTACACCTTC.

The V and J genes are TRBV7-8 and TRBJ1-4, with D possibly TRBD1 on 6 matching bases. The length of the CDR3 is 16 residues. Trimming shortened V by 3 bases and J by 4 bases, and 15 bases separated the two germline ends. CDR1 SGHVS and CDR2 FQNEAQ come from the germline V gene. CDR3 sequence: CASSLGPQGSNEKLFF. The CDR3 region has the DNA TGTGCCAGCAGCTTGGGTCCTCAGGGGAGTAATGAAAAACTGTTTTTT. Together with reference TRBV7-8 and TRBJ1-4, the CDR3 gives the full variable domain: GAGVSQSPRYKVAKRGQDVALRCDPISGHVSLFWYQQALGQGPEFLTYFQNEAQLDKSGLPSDRFFAERPEGSVSTLKIQRTQQEDSAVYLCASSLGPQGSNEKLFFGSGTQLSVL.

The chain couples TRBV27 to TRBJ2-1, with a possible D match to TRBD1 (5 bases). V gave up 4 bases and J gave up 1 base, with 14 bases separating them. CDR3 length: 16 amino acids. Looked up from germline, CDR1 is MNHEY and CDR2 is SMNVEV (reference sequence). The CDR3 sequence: CASSSSKGISYNEQFF. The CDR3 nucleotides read TGTGCCAGCAGTTCGAGCAAGGGGATTTCCTACAATGAGCAGTTCTTC.

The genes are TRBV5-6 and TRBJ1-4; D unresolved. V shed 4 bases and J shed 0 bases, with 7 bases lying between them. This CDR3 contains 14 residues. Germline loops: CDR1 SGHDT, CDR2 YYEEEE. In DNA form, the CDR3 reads TGTGCCAGCAGCACGGCCCCAACTAATGAAAAACTGTTTTTT. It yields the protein CASSTAPTNEKLFF.